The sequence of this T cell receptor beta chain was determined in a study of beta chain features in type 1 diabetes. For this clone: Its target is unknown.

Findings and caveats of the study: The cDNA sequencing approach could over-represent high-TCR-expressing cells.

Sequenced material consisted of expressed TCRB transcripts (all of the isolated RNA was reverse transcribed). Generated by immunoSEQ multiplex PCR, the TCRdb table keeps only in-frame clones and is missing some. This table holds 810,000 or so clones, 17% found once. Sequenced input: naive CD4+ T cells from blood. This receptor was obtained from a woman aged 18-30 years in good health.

The CDR3 DNA sequence: TGTGCCAGCAGTTTATCTCTAGACTACGAGCAGTACTTC. The encoded protein is CASSLSLDYEQYF. The rearrangement joins TRBV27 to TRBJ2-7; D is unclear. This CDR3 region has 13 residues. Per germline, CDR1 MNHEY and CDR2 SMNVEV (reference sequence). The V and J ends lost 0 bases and 3 bases respectively, with 6 bases between them.